Listed below are T cell receptor beta chains from one sample, sequenced in a study of T-cell reconstitution after alpha-beta-depleted transplantation in children. Each CDR3 protein gets one entry after TCRdb re-called the PCR reads with MiXCR. This sample yields hundreds of thousands of distinct CDR3 sequences, of which roughly 17% are seen a single time; about 1.1% belongs to the top ten. Specimen: PBMCs from the stem cell graft donor, collected from the stem cell graft. The receptors here all came from a human donor who donated a stem cell graft to a child with acute myeloid leukemia. The CDR3 runs from the conserved cysteine through the conserved F or W. The D gene is left open where the match is weak. Only part of the rows carry a size: once, few, many, or a class if the clone is expanded.

J | D | size | V | DNA | CDR3
TRBJ1-4 | - | many | TRBV12-3/TRBV12-4 | TGTGCCAGCAGTTCAGTGGGACAACTGTTTTTT | CASSSVGQLFF
TRBJ2-1 | - | many | TRBV24-1 | TGTGCCACCAGTGGTGCTACGGATGAGCAGTTCTTC | CATSGATDEQFF
TRBJ1-1 | TRBD1 | many | TRBV29-1 | TGCAGCGCGGCCGGGACAGTGAACACTGAAGCTTTCTTT | CSAAGTVNTEAFF
TRBJ2-1 | - | many | TRBV12-3/TRBV12-4 | TGTGCCAGCAGGGCCTCTTTGGGACTCTCCTACAATGAGCAGTTCTTC | CASRASLGLSYNEQFF
TRBJ2-3 | - | - | TRBV24-1 | TGTGCCACCAGTGATACGGGGGGCGGGGATACGCAGTATTTT | CATSDTGGGDTQYF
TRBJ1-1 | - | - | TRBV6-5 | TGTGCCAGCAGTCGGACCCAGGGTCTGAACACTGAAGCTTTCTTT | CASSRTQGLNTEAFF
TRBJ2-4 | TRBD1 | few | TRBV18 | TGTGCCAGCTCACCAACGGGACAGGTGATGAACATTCAGTACTTC | CASSPTGQVMNIQYF
TRBJ1-5 | TRBD1 | few | TRBV25-1 | TGTGCCATCCCATCGACAGGGCGAAATGTTAGGTTCCGTCAGCCCCAGCATTTT | CAIPSTGRNVRFRQPQHF
TRBJ1-1 | - | few | TRBV7-8 | TGTGCCAGCAGCCTATCGACCCGGCCCACTGAAGCTTTCTTT | CASSLSTRPTEAFF
TRBJ2-2 | TRBD1 | - | TRBV25-1 | TGTGCCAGCAGTGCAGGGGGCGACACCGGGGAGCTGTTTTTT | CASSAGGDTGELFF
TRBJ1-1 | - | few | TRBV28 | TGTGCCAGCACCTATCTGGACACTGTGAACACTGAAGCTTTCTTT | CASTYLDTVNTEAFF
TRBJ1-2 | - | few | TRBV28 | TGTGCCAGCAGACAAAGAGGGACTGTATATGGCTACACCTTC | CASRQRGTVYGYTF
TRBJ1-6 | - | few | TRBV20-1 | TGCAGTGCTAGAGATCGCGGTAGCTCCTATAATTCACCCCTCCACTTT | CSARDRGSSYNSPLHF
TRBJ2-1 | - | once | TRBV11-2 | TGTGCCAGCAGCTTAGATAGGGACCTCCAGGGCCATGAGCAGTTCTTC | CASSLDRDLQGHEQFF
TRBJ2-5 | - | - | TRBV5-5 | TGTGCCAGCAGCTACAGACACCAAGAGACCCAGTACTTC | CASSYRHQETQYF
TRBJ1-4 | - | few | TRBV7-9 | TGTGCCAGCAGCTCCCGGATTGGAGTGGAAAAACTGTTTTTT | CASSSRIGVEKLFF